These 3 T cell receptor beta chains were sequenced from one sample in a study of siplizumab effects on memory and regulatory T cells. Clones were read by immunoSEQ multiplex PCR, and TCRdb kept only the in-frame ones, dropping some. Of some 110,000 clones listed, 90% to 95% are singletons. Sequencing used CD4+ T cells sorted from blood. The receptor source for this set is a human donor in good health.

V and J are TRBV7-2 and TRBJ1-5, with a tentative D call TRBD1 (5 bases). The CDR3 sequence is 14 residues long. Germline-derived CDR1 and CDR2 are SGHTA and FQGNSA. V lost 5 bases, J lost 9 bases, and 17 bases lay in between. The CDR3 sequence: CASSQWGFMGPQHF. CDR3 bases: TGTGCCAGCAGCCAGTGGGGGTTCATGGGGCCCCAGCATTTT.

This clone showed up just once. V usage is TRBV2 and J usage is TRBJ1-2; 7 bases map to TRBD1. CDR3 length: 15 amino acids. The V segment lost 2 bases and the J segment 7 bases; nucleotides outside the gene matches: 10. The germline gives CDR1 SNHLY, CDR2 FYNNEI. The DNA for the CDR3 is TGTGCCAGCAGTGAATGGGATGAGACAGGGTCTGGCTACACCTTC. It yields the protein CASSEWDETGSGYTF.

This clone was counted once. CDR3 sequence (DNA): TGTGCCAGCTCACCGGGACAGGGCGACTTTAGGTTCTTC. Protein product: CASSPGQGDFRFF. This chain connects TRBV18 to TRBJ2-1; TRBD1 agrees at 9 bases. The CDR3 has 13 amino acids. In germline, CDR1 is KGHSH, CDR2 LQKENI. The trim removed 3 bases at V and 15 bases at J, leaving 9 bases unmatched.